Presented here are 17 T cell receptor beta chains from one specimen sequenced in a study of blood T cell repertoires in COVID-19. The protocol was immunoSEQ multiplex PCR, while the TCRdb copy is restricted to in-frame clones and leaves out a portion. The data show some 170,000 clones, 87% seen once. The sequenced sample was peripheral blood. These receptors originate from a woman aged 60-75 years who had recovered from COVID-19.

The V call is TRBV9, the J call TRBJ2-3, with 7 positions matching TRBD2. Trimming cost V 2 bases and J 5 bases; bases outside gene matches: 5. The CDR3 consists of 14 residues. CDR1 and CDR2 from the germline V gene are SGDLS and YYNGEE. The CDR3 DNA reads TGTGCCAGCAGCGTCCTTTGGGAGGGAGATACGCAGTATTTT. This sequence encodes CASSVLWEGDTQYF.

The chain joins TRBV7-2 to TRBJ2-5, with TRBD1 matching 8 bases. The V gene end was trimmed by 2 bases and the J gene end by 5 bases; junction bases not matched to a gene: 4. The CDR3 sequence is 14 residues long. The germline gives CDR1 SGHTA, CDR2 FQGNSA. CDR3: CASSLSRGRETQYF. CDR3 nucleotides: TGTGCCAGCAGCTTATCCAGGGGGCGTGAGACCCAGTACTTC.

V and J are TRBV3-1 (or the pseudogene TRBV3-2) and TRBJ2-2; possible D gene TRBD2, 5 bases. The germline gives CDR1 LGHDT, CDR2 YNNKEL (reference sequence). The CDR3 has 15 residues. V was cut by 4 bases and J by 6 bases, with 15 bases left in between. The CDR3 coding sequence is TGTGCCAGCAGCCGAAACGGGGTCCGAGCCGGGGAGCTGTTTTTT. Residues: CASSRNGVRAGELFF.

V is TRBV10-3 and J is TRBJ2-2; perhaps TRBD2 as D (6 bases). V was trimmed by 7 bases and J by 1 base, leaving 13 bases between them. Germline values: CDR1 ENHRY, CDR2 SYGVKD. The CDR3 runs 15 residues. Here the CDR3 reads CAIKGSGGNTGELFF. The CDR3 DNA sequence: TGTGCCATCAAAGGGTCCGGGGGGAACACCGGGGAGCTGTTTTTT.

This rearrangement joins TRBV2 to TRBJ2-3; D may be TRBD2 (5 bases). Trimming stripped 4 bases from V and 5 bases from J, with 13 bases between. The length of the CDR3 is 14 residues. Germline V gene lookup returns CDR1 SNHLY and CDR2 FYNNEI. The DNA of the CDR3 is TGTGCCAGCAGTGTTCGGCAGGAGGAAGATACGCAGTATTTT. It is translated as CASSVRQEEDTQYF.

V gene TRBV27 combines with J gene TRBJ1-6, with 7 nucleotides matching TRBD1. The CDR3 contains 18 residues. The V gene's germline CDR1 is MNHEY and CDR2 SMNVEV (reference sequence). After removal of 3 bases from V and 4 bases from J, the junction contained 12 bases not matched to a gene. DNA of the CDR3: TGTGCCAGCAGTTTTGATTCGACTGGGACAGAGTATAATTCACCCCTCCACTTT. Protein product: CASSFDSTGTEYNSPLHF.

V usage is TRBV5-1 and J usage is TRBJ2-7, with D unclear. V lost 1 base and J 3 bases, leaving 11 bases between the germline ends. CDR3 size: 14 residues. The V gene's germline CDR1 is SGHRS and CDR2 YFSETQ. CDR3 sequence (DNA): TGCGCCAGCAGCTTGTCCCCAGTCAGCTACGAGCAGTACTTC. Translating gives CASSLSPVSYEQYF.

V usage is TRBV9 and J usage is TRBJ1-4, with D perhaps TRBD1 (5 bases). There are 15 residues in the CDR3. CDR1 and CDR2 from the germline V gene are SGDLS and YYNGEE. Trimming removed 3 bases from V and 5 bases from J, with 14 bases in between. This CDR3 reads CASSANRGMNEKLFF. In DNA, the CDR3 is TGTGCCAGCAGCGCGAACCGGGGGATGAATGAAAAACTGTTTTTT.

The chain employs TRBV28 and TRBJ1-2; 12 bases are shared with TRBD1. In germline, CDR1 is MDHEN, CDR2 SYDVKM. Trimming took 5 bases from V and 4 from J; bases not matched to a gene: 11. CDR3 size: 17 residues. The CDR3 coding sequence is TGTGCCAGCAGTACGCCCCGGGACAGGGGGCAGATCTATGGCTACACCTTC. It codes for CASSTPRDRGQIYGYTF.

In nucleotides, the CDR3 is TGTGCCAGTAGTACCGGCCTAGGAATCTATGGCTACACCTTC. This gives the protein CASSTGLGIYGYTF. The chain carries TRBV19 and TRBJ1-2, with D hard to call. With 4 bases removed from V and 4 bases from J, the gap between germline ends came to 13 bases. The CDR3 totals 14 residues. CDR1 is LNHDA, CDR2 SQIVND, per germline (reference sequence).

J is TRBJ2-5 and V is TRBV10-3; 9 bases match TRBD2. Trimming removed 0 bases from V and 5 bases from J; junction bases left unmatched: 13. Germline V CDR1 and CDR2: ENHRY, SYGVKD. The CDR3 has 18 amino acids. The CDR3 DNA sequence: TGTGCCATCAGTGAGTCGATAGCGGGGGTGCTAGGCCCGGAGACCCAGTACTTC. Protein: CAISESIAGVLGPETQYF.

J is TRBJ2-1 and V is TRBV3-1 (or the pseudogene TRBV3-2); possible D gene TRBD1, 5 bases. Trimming shortened V by 2 bases and J by 6 bases, and 11 bases separated the two germline ends. This CDR3 has 14 amino acids. The V gene's germline CDR1 is LGHDT and CDR2 YNNKEL (reference sequence). CDR3 in DNA: TGTGCCAGCAGCCAAAGGGGAAACCCCAATGAGCAGTTCTTC. Translating gives CASSQRGNPNEQFF.

V gene TRBV15 combines with J gene TRBJ2-3; 7 nucleotides match TRBD2. This CDR3 spans 15 amino acids. Germline V gene sequence: CDR1 LNHNV, CDR2 YYDKDF (reference sequence). V shed 9 bases and J 2 bases; nucleotides not matched to a gene: 11. The DNA of the CDR3 is TGTGCCACACGAATGAGCGGGGCCTACACAGATACGCAGTATTTT. It codes for CATRMSGAYTDTQYF.

The chain couples TRBV3-1 (or the pseudogene TRBV3-2) to TRBJ1-1; D is unclear. Trimming took off 4 bases at V and 1 base at J, with 10 bases between the two ends. CDR1 and CDR2 from the germline V gene are LGHDT and YNNKEL (reference sequence). This CDR3 contains 14 residues. CDR3 nucleotide sequence: TGTGCCAGCAGCCTAGCGGCGTCGAACACTGAAGCTTTCTTT. This encodes CASSLAASNTEAFF.

CDR3 sequence reads: CASTGTGRYEQYF. DNA of the CDR3: TGTGCCAGCACCGGGACAGGGAGGTACGAGCAGTACTTC. This sequence joins TRBV6-5 and TRBJ2-7; 9 bases map to TRBD1. Trimming at V came to 7 bases and at J to 4 bases, leaving 5 bases not matched to a gene. Germline values: CDR1 MNHEY, CDR2 SVGAGI. CDR3 length: 13 residues.

The rearrangement joins TRBV2 to TRBJ2-7, with TRBD2 matching over 7 bases. Trimming took 11 bases from V and 5 from J; bases not matched to a gene: 12. The germline CDR1 and CDR2 sequences are SNHLY and FYNNEI. This CDR3 region has 13 residues. CDR3 protein: CASGERGVNEQYF. The CDR3 coding sequence is TGTGCCTCTGGGGAACGGGGGGTCAACGAGCAGTACTTC.

This chain links TRBV5-6 with TRBJ1-2, with D possibly being TRBD1 (6 bases). There are 13 residues in the CDR3. Trimming took off 1 base at V and 4 bases at J, with 8 bases between the two ends. CDR1 is SGHDT, CDR2 YYEEEE, per germline. The DNA of the CDR3 is TGTGCCAGCAGCTTGCAGGGGACCTATGGCTACACCTTC. Translated: CASSLQGTYGYTF. Supplemented by reference TRBV5-6 and TRBJ1-2, the full variable domain reads DAGVTQSPTHLIKTRGQQVTLRCSPKSGHDTVSWYQQALGQGPQFIFQYYEEEERQRGNFPDRFSGHQFPNYSSELNVNALLLGDSALYLCASSLQGTYGYTFGSGTRLTVV.